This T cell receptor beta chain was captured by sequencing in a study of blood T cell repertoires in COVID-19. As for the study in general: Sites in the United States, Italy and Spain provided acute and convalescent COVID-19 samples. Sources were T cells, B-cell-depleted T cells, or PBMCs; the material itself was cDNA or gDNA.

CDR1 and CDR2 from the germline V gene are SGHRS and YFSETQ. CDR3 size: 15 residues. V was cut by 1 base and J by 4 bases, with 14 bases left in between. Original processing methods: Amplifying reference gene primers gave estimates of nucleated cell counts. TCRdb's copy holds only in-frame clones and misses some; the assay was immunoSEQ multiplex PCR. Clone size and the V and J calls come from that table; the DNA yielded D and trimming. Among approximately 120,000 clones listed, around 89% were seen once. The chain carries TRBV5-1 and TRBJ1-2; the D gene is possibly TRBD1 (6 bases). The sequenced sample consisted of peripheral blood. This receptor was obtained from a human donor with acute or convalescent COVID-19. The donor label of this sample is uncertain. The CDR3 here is CASSLSAGAGYGYTF. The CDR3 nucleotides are TGCGCCAGCAGCTTGTCGGCAGGGGCGGGCTATGGCTACACCTTC. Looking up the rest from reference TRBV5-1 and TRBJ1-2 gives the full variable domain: KAGVTQTPRYLIKTRGQQVTLSCSPISGHRSVSWYQQTPGQGLQFLFEYFSETQRNKGNFPGRFSGRQFSNSRSEMNVSTLELGDSALYLCASSLSAGAGYGYTFGSGTRLTVV.